The 25 T cell receptor beta chains given below trace back to one sample, sequenced in a study of tumor-infiltrating lymphocytes in primary liver carcinoma. Production of TCR beta cDNA used roughly 500 ng total RNA together with a constant-region primer. TCR beta libraries came from three nested multiplex PCR rounds using slightly modified ARM-PCR. Forward primers for TRBV1-TRBV30 and a C-beta reverse primer served the first two PCR rounds, at 10 cycles each. Using its own MiXCR run on the multiplex PCR reads, TCRdb lists one record per CDR3 protein. Of hundreds of thousands of distinct CDR3 sequences listed, around three fifths are singletons. The blood RNA (from unsorted whole blood) was obtained, and germline DNA was also extracted. Sequencing was carried out using peripheral blood. Receptor source: a woman aged 25 to 39 with primary liver carcinoma and hepatitis B virus infection.

Here the CDR3 reads CASRPEREGVNEQFF. The CDR3 nucleotides are TGTGCCAGCAGACCTGAGCGGGAGGGCGTTAATGAGCAGTTCTTC. The chain uses TRBV28 and TRBJ2-1; 10 bases agree with TRBD2. The junction had 9 bases not matched to a gene; V was cut back by 6 bases and J by 7 bases. Per germline, CDR1 MDHEN and CDR2 SYDVKM. This CDR3 is 15 amino acids long.

This clonotype was counted only a few times. For the CDR3, the DNA is TGCGCCAGCAGCCAAGAGGGCGGCCAAGAGACCCAGTACTTC. Its protein is CASSQEGGQETQYF. The genes are TRBV4-1 and TRBJ2-5; D not certain. The V and J ends lost 0 bases and 1 base respectively, with 6 bases between them. CDR1 and CDR2 (germline): MGHRA, YSYEKL. The CDR3 spans 14 residues.

This clonotype was seen repeatedly, ten times or more. This chain uses TRBV5-4 with TRBJ2-3; 7 nucleotides align to TRBD1. Per the germline V gene, CDR1 is SGHNT and CDR2 is YYREEE (reference sequence). CDR3 length: 16 amino acids. V shed 1 base and J 5 bases; nucleotides not matched to a gene: 10. CDR3 DNA sequence: TGTGCCAGCAGCTTGAGGACAGGCCCTAACCAAGATACGCAGTATTTT. As protein: CASSLRTGPNQDTQYF.

This clonotype appeared a single time. A much larger clone sits a single nucleotide away, making a read error possible. The rearrangement uses TRBV4-3 and TRBJ1-5, with D hard to call. The CDR3 contains 14 residues. Germline V gives CDR1 LGHNA, CDR2 YSLEER. Trimming pared 3 bases from V and 0 bases from J, leaving 6 bases between. The CDR3 here is CASSHAYSNQPQHF. In nucleotides, the CDR3 is TGCGCCAGCAGCCATGCCTATAGCAATCAGCCCCAGCATTTT.

CDR3 region: CASSQDLLAGANSYNEQFF. The CDR3 DNA sequence: TGCGCCAGCAGCCAAGACCTTCTAGCGGGAGCGAACTCCTACAATGAGCAGTTCTTC. The chain links TRBV4-3 to TRBJ2-1; 10 bases map to TRBD2. This CDR3 comprises 19 residues. Losses at the gene ends were 0 bases for V and 0 bases for J; bases not matched to a gene: 8. CDR1 is LGHNA and CDR2 is YSLEER in the germline V gene.

About this clonotype itself: The junction and the germline gene differ at one end; a read error may be behind it. The CDR3, as DNA: TGCGCCAGCAGCTTGGGGCAGGGAAGTCCTGGGGCCAACGTCCTGACATTC. Translating it yields CASSLGQGSPGANVLTF. The rearrangement links TRBV5-1 to TRBJ2-6; a possible D gene is TRBD1 (5 bases). The length of the CDR3 is 17 residues. Germline V gives CDR1 SGHRS, CDR2 YFSETQ.

V gene TRBV7-8 combines with J gene TRBJ2-3; D assignment may be TRBD1 or TRBD2 (6 bases each). Trimming cost V 4 bases and J 6 bases, with 20 bases left between them. This CDR3 has 16 residues. Germline V gene sequence: CDR1 SGHVS, CDR2 FQNEAQ. The CDR3 nucleotides are TGTGCCAGCAGCTCAACAGAGGGGGGATATTCGGATACGCAGTATTTT. Its protein product is CASSSTEGGYSDTQYF.

This clonotype was observed many times. This rearrangement joins TRBV11-2 to TRBJ2-7; possible D gene TRBD1, 9 bases. There are 18 residues in the CDR3. The germline V gene encodes CDR1 SGHAT and CDR2 FQNNGV. Trimming stripped 6 bases from V and 2 bases from J, with 26 bases between. CDR3 nucleotides: TGTGCCAGCAGTCAGGACAGGGGATCGGGGGGGTTAGCCTACGAGCAGTACTTC. Translated: CASSQDRGSGGLAYEQYF.

As to this clonotype: One junction end disagrees with the germline gene, perhaps due to a read error. The chain is built from TRBV11-2 and TRBJ2-5; the match to TRBD2 covers 9 bases. This CDR3 is built from 15 residues. Germline V lookup: CDR1 SGHAT, CDR2 FQNNGV. CDR3 region: CASCSLAGVLETQYF. The CDR3, as DNA: TGTGCCAGCTGCTCGTTAGCGGGAGTGTTGGAGACTCAGTACTTC.

With respect to this clonotype: A clone one base away is much larger, so this may be a read error. The CDR3 does not close with the conserved phenylalanine or tryptophan, likely indicating a read error. V gene TRBV11-1 combines with J gene TRBJ2-1; D is perhaps TRBD2 (5 bases). The CDR3 consists of 13 residues. Germline V gene data show CDR1 as SGHAT and CDR2 as FQDESV (reference sequence). With 5 bases removed from V and 3 bases from J, the gap between germline ends came to 8 bases. The DNA of the CDR3 is TGTGCCAGCAGCCCTGGACTCTACAATGAGCAGTTCTTG. Amino acids: CASSPGLYNEQFL.

A note on this clonotype: Given a much more abundant clone one base away, this may be a read error. The chain couples TRBV4-1 to TRBJ2-7; D is uncertain. This CDR3 spans 16 amino acids. Germline CDR1 reads MGHRA; CDR2 reads YSYEKL. The ends were cut back, 1 base at V and 9 bases at J, with 22 bases in the middle. CDR3 bases: TGCGCCAGCAGCCAAGGTATTGACATCCTCCTTACGGGGCAGTACTTC. This sequence encodes CASSQGIDILLTGQYF.

Concerning this clonotype: A much more abundant neighbour one base away suggests this may be a read error. The chain couples TRBV12-3 or TRBV12-4 to TRBJ2-7; no definite D call. The CDR3 sequence is 15 residues long. CDR3 residues: CASSLLSLPAYEQNF. The CDR3 bases are TGTGCCAGCAGTTTACTCTCTTTACCCGCCTACGAGCAGAACTTC.

This clonotype has only one observation. An end of the junction does not agree with germline; a read error may underlie this. The chain combines TRBV11-3 with TRBJ2-1; either TRBD1 or TRBD2 may fit D (6 bases each). This CDR3 contains 17 residues. Germline values: CDR1 SGHNT, CDR2 YENEEA. The CDR3 DNA sequence: TGTGCCATCAGCCTAAGAGGAGGGGGGAGCTCCTACGGTGAGCAGTTCTTC. It specifies CAISLRGGGSSYGEQFF.

On this clonotype: A read error is possible here, since a much larger clone lies one base away. The rearrangement links TRBV4-1 to TRBJ1-3, with D unclear. V shed 1 base and J shed 6 bases, with 4 bases lying between them. Per germline, CDR1 MGHRA and CDR2 YSYEKL. The CDR3 totals 12 residues. CDR3 nucleotides: TGCGCCAGCAGCCAAGTTGTAAACACCATATATTTT. This sequence encodes CASSQVVNTIYF.

The chain has TRBV7-9 and TRBJ1-6, with 8 bases fitting TRBD1. Losses at the gene ends were 0 bases for V and 5 bases for J; bases not matched to a gene: 6. CDR1 is SEHNR, CDR2 FQNEAQ, per germline (reference sequence). This CDR3 spans 17 amino acids. CDR3 nucleotide sequence: TGTGCCAGCAGCTTAGCGAGGGACAGGATCAATAATTCACCCCTCCACTTT. This gives the protein CASSLARDRINNSPLHF.

This clonotype was detected a few times. The chain uses TRBV12-3 or TRBV12-4 and TRBJ2-7; 10 nucleotides line up with TRBD2. The CDR3 spans 13 residues. With 6 bases clipped from V and 2 bases from J, the junction kept 1 base outside the gene matches. The CDR3 region has the DNA TGTGCCAGCAGGCTAGCGGGAGCCTACGAGCAGTACTTC. It codes for CASRLAGAYEQYF.

V gene TRBV6-2 or TRBV6-3 combines with J gene TRBJ2-3; D uncertain. The CDR3 contains 14 residues. CDR1 and CDR2 (germline): MNHEY, SVGEGT. Trimming removed 6 bases at V and 6 bases at J, with 16 bases between. CDR3 sequence reads: CASRKGSPVDTQYF. As DNA, the CDR3 is TGTGCCAGCAGGAAGGGAAGTCCCGTGGATACGCAGTATTTT.

As regards this clonotype: A much larger clone is a single base away; this may be a read error. The chain recombines TRBV12-3 or TRBV12-4 with TRBJ1-1; TRBD1 might be the D (6 bases). This CDR3 spans 14 amino acids. CDR3: CASRPDTGNSEAFF. Written as DNA, the CDR3 is TGTGCCAGCAGGCCGGACACAGGGAACAGTGAAGCTTTCTTT.

To note about this clonotype: It is likely a read error, because the conserved phenylalanine at the end of the CDR3 is missing. The chain employs TRBV6-2 or TRBV6-3 and TRBJ1-4; D unclear. Germline values: CDR1 MNHEY, CDR2 SVGEGT. CDR3 length: 15 amino acids. Trimming removed 4 bases at V and 5 bases at J, with 14 bases between. Here the CDR3 reads CASSSPAGGNEKLFI. Here the CDR3 DNA reads TGTGCCAGCAGTTCCCCCGCCGGTGGAAATGAAAAACTGTTTATT.

A word on this clonotype: A much larger clone lies one base from this, so it may be a read error. The V call is TRBV12-3 or TRBV12-4, the J call TRBJ2-3; TRBD2 matches 7 bases. The CDR3 sequence is 15 residues long. V shed 3 bases, J shed 4 bases, and the junction held 7 bases outside the gene matches. CDR3 amino acids: CASSLTSRSADTQYF. The CDR3 DNA sequence: TGTGCCAGCAGTTTGACTAGCAGGAGCGCAGATACGCAGTATTTT.

As for this clonotype: A read error may explain this, as a much larger clone is one base away. The rearrangement uses TRBV29-1 and TRBJ2-3; D may be TRBD2 (5 bases). The CDR3 consists of 13 residues. Deletions cut 3 bases from V and 4 bases from J, with 11 bases between. Germline CDR1 SQVTM, CDR2 ANQGSEA. The CDR3 bases are TGCAGCGTTGACGAGAGGGCCTCAGATACGCAGTATTTT. As protein: CSVDERASDTQYF.

The V gene is TRBV4-2, the J gene TRBJ2-2, with D perhaps TRBD2 (7 bases). Germline V gene sequence: CDR1 LGHNA, CDR2 YNFKEQ. This CDR3 contains 17 residues. Trimming stripped 0 bases from V and 8 bases from J, with 19 bases between. The CDR3 loop reads CASSQDLLGGGTGELFF. DNA of the CDR3: TGTGCCAGCAGCCAAGACCTGCTGGGAGGGGGGACAGGGGAGCTGTTTTTT.

Points on this clonotype: A much larger clone differs from this one at a single base, so this may be a read error. The V and J genes are TRBV4-1 and TRBJ2-7; D is undetermined. The germline gives CDR1 MGHRA, CDR2 YSYEKL. V was clipped by 1 base and J by 1 base, with 8 bases between them. CDR3 size: 14 residues. Here the CDR3 reads CASSQVDKSYEQYF. The CDR3 DNA sequence: TGCGCCAGCAGCCAAGTTGACAAGTCCTACGAGCAGTACTTC.

Comments on this clonotype: A much larger clone lies a single base off, so this may be a read error. The chain employs TRBV12-3 or TRBV12-4 and TRBJ1-5, with D unresolved. This CDR3 has 13 amino acids. The ends were cut back, 8 bases at V and 4 bases at J, with 12 bases in the middle. CDR3 nucleotides: TGTGCCAGCGACCAATTAGCAAATCAGCCCCAGCATTTT. Protein: CASDQLANQPQHF.

J is TRBJ1-1 and V is TRBV7-9, with TRBD1 as a possible D gene (6 bases). This CDR3 is 12 amino acids long. Germline values: CDR1 SEHNR, CDR2 FQNEAQ (reference sequence). V was clipped by 7 bases and J by 6 bases, with 12 bases between them. The CDR3 sequence: CASNQGRSEAFF. The CDR3, as DNA: TGTGCCAGCAATCAGGGGCGGTCTGAAGCTTTCTTT. The variable domain in full, completed from reference TRBV7-9 and TRBJ1-1, reads DTGVSQNPRHKITKRGQNVTFRCDPISEHNRLYWYRQTLGQGPEFLTYFQNEAQLEKSRLLSDRFSAERPKGSFSTLEIQRTEQGDSAMYLCASNQGRSEAFFGQGTRLTVV.